These 11 T cell receptor beta chains came from one sample sequenced in a study of T cell repertoires in cytomegalovirus infection. Using its own MiXCR run on the reads, TCRdb lists one record per CDR3 protein. The top ten clones hold about half of a sample with 570,000 or so distinct CDR3 sequences, 40% of them seen once. What these receptors recognize is not known. The specimen comprised cultured PBMCs, sampled from culture after CMV antigen stimulation. These receptors all stem from a human donor in good health (CMV status not recorded). Some clones in this sample may be carry-over from other donors' samples.

This clonotype was observed a few times. J is TRBJ2-1 and V is TRBV7-4; tentative D call: TRBD1 (5 bases). The CDR3 consists of 14 residues. The V gene lost 1 base and the J gene lost 7 bases, with 11 bases spanning the gap. CDR1 and CDR2 from the germline V gene are SGHVT and SQSDAQ. The CDR3 loop is CASSLEGIGNEQFF. The CDR3 DNA follows: TGTGCCAGCAGCTTAGAGGGGATTGGAAATGAGCAGTTCTTC.

The table lists this clonotype with a few counts. The CDR3 DNA sequence: TGTGCCAGCAGTCCCGGGACAGGGGCCGGGGAGACCCAGTACTTC. Translated, it gives CASSPGTGAGETQYF. The chain is built from TRBV12-3 or TRBV12-4 and TRBJ2-5; TRBD1 aligns across 10 bases. The CDR3 covers 15 residues. The ends lost 5 bases at V and 5 bases at J; junction bases unmatched: 8.

V usage is TRBV19 and J usage is TRBJ2-1; D call uncertain. Germline V CDR1 and CDR2: LNHDA, SQIVND (reference sequence). The CDR3 is 11 residues long. Trimming took off 5 bases at V and 6 bases at J, with 5 bases between the two ends. The CDR3 DNA reads TGTGCCAGTAGTTGGAGCAATGAGCAGTTCTTC. Its protein is CASSWSNEQFF.

This clonotype has just a few counts. The J gene is TRBJ1-4, the V gene TRBV4-3, with D hard to call. The V gene lost 8 bases and the J gene lost 10 bases, with 20 bases spanning the gap. The V gene's germline CDR1 is LGHNA and CDR2 YSLEER. The CDR3 totals 14 residues. The CDR3 coding sequence is TGCGCCAGCTGGGATGGGAGTATGAGTGGAAAACTGTTTTTT. It yields the protein CASWDGSMSGKLFF.

V usage is TRBV19 and J usage is TRBJ2-1; 12 bases map to TRBD2. The CDR3 extends over 14 amino acids. CDR1 is LNHDA and CDR2 is SQIVND in the germline V gene (reference sequence). With V trimmed by 4 bases and J by 5 bases, 0 bases remained unmatched. CDR3 residues: CASSRLAGDNEQFF. As DNA, the CDR3 is TGTGCCAGTAGTAGACTAGCGGGAGACAATGAGCAGTTCTTC.

The gene calls are TRBV4-1 and TRBJ2-2, with D perhaps TRBD1 (5 bases). This CDR3 has 15 residues. V shed 2 bases and J shed 7 bases, with 14 bases lying between them. Looked up from germline, CDR1 is MGHRA and CDR2 is YSYEKL. CDR3 in amino acids: CASSQSYDRRGELFF. The DNA for the CDR3 is TGCGCCAGCAGCCAATCCTATGACAGACGCGGGGAGCTGTTTTTT.

The chain couples TRBV6-1 to TRBJ2-5, with TRBD2 matching over 8 bases. CDR1 MNHNS and CDR2 SASEGT come from the germline V gene. The CDR3 has 17 amino acids. Losses at the gene ends were 1 base for V and 5 bases for J; bases not matched to a gene: 12. The CDR3 reads CASSEEGPGTSLETQYF. Written as DNA, the CDR3 is TGTGCCAGCAGTGAAGAAGGTCCCGGGACTAGTCTTGAGACCCAGTACTTC.

The chain recombines TRBV5-1 with TRBJ2-3, with D unclear. Trimming pared 4 bases from V and 0 bases from J, leaving 12 bases between. CDR3 length: 15 amino acids. Germline V gene data show CDR1 as SGHRS and CDR2 as YFSETQ. CDR3 DNA: TGCGCCAGCAGCGCAAATAAGGACAGCACAGATACGCAGTATTTT. It translates to CASSANKDSTDTQYF.

The V call is TRBV28, the J call TRBJ2-5, with a weak D call TRBD2 (5 bases). The germline V and J ends were trimmed by 2 bases and 5 bases, with 6 bases remaining between them. Germline loops: CDR1 MDHEN, CDR2 SYDVKM. The CDR3 runs 12 residues. CDR3 bases: TGTGCCAGCAGTTTACGGGATGAGACCCAGTACTTC. Its translation is CASSLRDETQYF.

This chain uses TRBV6-2 or TRBV6-3 with TRBJ2-1, with D possibly being TRBD1 or TRBD2 (5 bases each). From germline, CDR1 is MNHEY and CDR2 SVGEGT. V lost 4 bases to trimming and J lost 7 bases, with 17 bases between them. The CDR3 sequence is 15 residues long. The CDR3 DNA sequence: TGTGCCAGCAGTTCGGCGGCCGGGACGGTGAATGAGCAGTTCTTC. As protein: CASSSAAGTVNEQFF.

This clonotype was seen more than once but under ten times. The V gene is TRBV25-1, the J gene TRBJ1-5, with TRBD1 as a possible D gene (5 bases). The length of the CDR3 is 13 residues. The V and J ends lost 3 bases and 6 bases respectively, with 9 bases between them. Germline V gene lookup returns CDR1 MGHDK and CDR2 SYGVNS. The CDR3 reads CASSDWGTQPQHF. In nucleotides, the CDR3 is TGTGCCAGCAGTGATTGGGGGACTCAGCCCCAGCATTTT. Full variable domain (rest looked up from reference TRBV25-1 and TRBJ1-5): EADIYQTPRYLVIGTGKKITLECSQTMGHDKMYWYQQDPGMELHLIHYSYGVNSTEKGDLSSESTVSRIRTEHFPLTLESARPSHTSQYLCASSDWGTQPQHFGDGTRLSIL.